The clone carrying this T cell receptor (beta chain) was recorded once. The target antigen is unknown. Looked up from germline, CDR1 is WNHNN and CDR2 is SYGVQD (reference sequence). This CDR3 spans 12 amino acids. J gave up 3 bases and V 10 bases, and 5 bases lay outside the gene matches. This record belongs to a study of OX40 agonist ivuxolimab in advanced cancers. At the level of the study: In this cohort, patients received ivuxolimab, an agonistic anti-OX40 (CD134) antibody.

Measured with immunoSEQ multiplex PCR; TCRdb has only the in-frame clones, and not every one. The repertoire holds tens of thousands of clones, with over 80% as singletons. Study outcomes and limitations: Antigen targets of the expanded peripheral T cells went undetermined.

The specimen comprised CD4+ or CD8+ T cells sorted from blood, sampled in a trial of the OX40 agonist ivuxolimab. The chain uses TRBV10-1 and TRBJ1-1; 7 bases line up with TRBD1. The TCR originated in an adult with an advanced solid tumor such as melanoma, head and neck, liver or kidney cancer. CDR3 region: CANLQGYTEAFF. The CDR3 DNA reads TGCGCCAACTTACAGGGGTACACTGAAGCTTTCTTT.